This T cell receptor beta chain derives from a study of cytomegalovirus exposure and HLA in healthy donors. Germline V gives CDR1 SGHAT, CDR2 FQNNGV. The CDR3 extends over 15 amino acids. V lost 6 bases, J lost 5 bases, and 7 bases stayed unmatched. Assay: immunoSEQ multiplex PCR; the TCRdb copy retains only in-frame clones and omits some. The data contain 110,000 to 150,000 clones, about 91% of them singletons. This chain links TRBV11-2 with TRBJ1-6; the match to TRBD1 covers 7 bases. The specimen was PBMCs. The receptor was isolated from a young woman in good health and CMV-seropositive. Here the CDR3 reads CASSRTGSNNSPLHF. The DNA for the CDR3 is TGTGCCAGCAGTCGGACAGGTAGCAATAATTCACCCCTCCACTTT.